A selection of T cell receptor beta chains follows, all from one sample in a study of T-cell reconstitution after alpha-beta-depleted transplantation in children. Each CDR3 protein is one row after TCRdb ran MiXCR on the PCR reads. Of about 640,000 distinct CDR3 sequences in the sample, around a sixth were seen once. Source: PBMCs from the stem cell graft donor, taken from the stem cell graft. The receptors derive from a human donor who donated a stem cell graft to a child with acute myeloid leukemia. Each CDR3 is given without its conserved first and last residue. A D gene is named only where the DNA matches it firmly.

15	TRBJ2-3	TRBD1	TRBV24-1	AIAGTGHPPSTDTQY
13	TRBJ2-1	TRBD1	TRBV7-9	ASSLSPGQHNEQF
11	TRBJ1-3	.	TRBV7-2	ASSRKAGNTIY
12	TRBJ1-1	.	TRBV20-1	SALVRQANTEAF
14	TRBJ1-6	.	TRBV20-1	SARDLGGSYNSPLH
12	TRBJ2-3	.	TRBV7-6	ASSLLGSADTQY
15	TRBJ1-5	.	TRBV28	ASSPTPIFYSNQPQH
13	TRBJ1-2	TRBD1	TRBV7-2	ASSLGQGAGYGYT
14	TRBJ2-1	TRBD2	TRBV7-2	ASSLIAGGDLDEQF
16	TRBJ1-5	.	TRBV6-2/TRBV6-3	ASSYDRGVLTGNQRQH
13	TRBJ1-5	TRBD1	TRBV6-1	ASSAGTGNKQPQH
16	TRBJ2-1	TRBD2	TRBV3-1	ASSQGLAGGLSYNEQF
12	TRBJ1-1	.	TRBV12-3/TRBV12-4	ASSLLGGSTEAF
8	TRBJ1-5	.	TRBV20-1	SAGLQPQH
11	TRBJ1-2	TRBD1	TRBV13	ASSLGQGLGYT
15	TRBJ2-6	TRBD1	TRBV20-1	SATGTGFSSGANVLT
12	TRBJ1-2	.	TRBV24-1	ATSDSEALWGYT
11	TRBJ1-2	.	TRBV20-1	SALTTASSGYT
11	TRBJ1-2	TRBD1	TRBV5-1	ASSSDRVSGYT
13	TRBJ1-1	.	TRBV15	ATSRDKGGRTEAF
15	TRBJ2-5	.	TRBV7-7	ASSLAAETSDWETQY
11	TRBJ2-3	.	TRBV12-3/TRBV12-4	ASNQDTTDTQY
14	TRBJ2-1	TRBD2	TRBV7-3	ASSLIGGGSYNEQF
10	TRBJ1-5	.	TRBV20-1	SAGDDNQPQH
15	TRBJ2-1	TRBD2	TRBV6-2/TRBV6-3	ASTNGPGTSEANEQF
11	TRBJ1-1	.	TRBV24-1	ATIAGPGTEAF
14	TRBJ2-3	TRBD1	TRBV15	ATSRSPRGLTDTQY
12	TRBJ1-1	TRBD1	TRBV25-1	ASSSDRFGTEAF
13	TRBJ2-5	.	TRBV4-2	ASSQGGTGRVTQY
14	TRBJ2-1	.	TRBV15	ATSRERDSTYNEQF
13	TRBJ2-1	.	TRBV3-1	ASSAGPPEGNEQF
10	TRBJ1-1	.	TRBV20-1	SAPVGVGRAF
12	TRBJ2-7	TRBD1	TRBV29-1	SVVRQGASYEQY
14	TRBJ1-4	.	TRBV12-3/TRBV12-4	ASSLIQGTANEKLF
11	TRBJ1-2	.	TRBV6-5	ASSSPVYDGYT
14	TRBJ1-5	.	TRBV7-2	ASSPRGRTSNQPQH
15	TRBJ2-4	TRBD2	TRBV20-1	SAAGRIAGGSKNIQY
12	TRBJ2-6	.	TRBV9	ASSVLGGRRVLT
12	TRBJ1-5	.	TRBV5-5	ASSHPGAGQPQH
11	TRBJ2-7	TRBD1	TRBV20-1	SAIDGTGGGQY
13	TRBJ2-5	.	TRBV20-1	SAVSRGVLQETQY
14	TRBJ2-2	.	TRBV11-1	ASSLGHGARAGELF
10	TRBJ2-5	.	TRBV29-1	SVDSSQETQY
10	TRBJ2-5	.	TRBV15	ATSSGRETQY
13	TRBJ2-2	.	TRBV20-1	SARFLDYVTGELF
13	TRBJ2-7	TRBD2	TRBV20-1	SARPQRGGGSEQY
13	TRBJ1-1	.	TRBV20-1	SAREGATFNTEAF